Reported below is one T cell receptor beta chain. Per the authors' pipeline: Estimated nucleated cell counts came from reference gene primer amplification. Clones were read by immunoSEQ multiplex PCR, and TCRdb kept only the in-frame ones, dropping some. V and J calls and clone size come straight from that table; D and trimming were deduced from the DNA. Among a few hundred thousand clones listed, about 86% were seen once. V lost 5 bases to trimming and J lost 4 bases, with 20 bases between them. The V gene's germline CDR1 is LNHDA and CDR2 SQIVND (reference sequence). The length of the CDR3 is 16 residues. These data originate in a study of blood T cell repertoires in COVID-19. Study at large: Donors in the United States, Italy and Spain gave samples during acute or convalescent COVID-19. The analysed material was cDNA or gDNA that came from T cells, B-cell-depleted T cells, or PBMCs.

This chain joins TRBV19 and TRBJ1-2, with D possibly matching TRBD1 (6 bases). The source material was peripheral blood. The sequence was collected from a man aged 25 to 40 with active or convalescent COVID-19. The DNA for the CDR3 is TGTGCCAGTAGTTTCATCCAGGGGAGTCTTTTCTATGGCTACACCTTC. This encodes CASSFIQGSLFYGYTF.